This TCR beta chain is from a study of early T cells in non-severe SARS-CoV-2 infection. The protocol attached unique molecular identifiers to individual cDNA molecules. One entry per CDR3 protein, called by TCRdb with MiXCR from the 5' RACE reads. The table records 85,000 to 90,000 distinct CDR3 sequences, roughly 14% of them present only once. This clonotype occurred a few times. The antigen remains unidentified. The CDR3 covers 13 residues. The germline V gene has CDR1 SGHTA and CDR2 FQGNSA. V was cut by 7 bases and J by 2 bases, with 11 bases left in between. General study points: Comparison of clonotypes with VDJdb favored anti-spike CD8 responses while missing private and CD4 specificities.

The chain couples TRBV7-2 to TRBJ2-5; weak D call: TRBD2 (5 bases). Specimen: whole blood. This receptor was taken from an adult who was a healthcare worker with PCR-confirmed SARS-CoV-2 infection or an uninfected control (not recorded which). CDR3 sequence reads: CASTQRVQETQYF. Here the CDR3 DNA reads TGTGCCAGCACTCAGAGGGTACAAGAGACCCAGTACTTC. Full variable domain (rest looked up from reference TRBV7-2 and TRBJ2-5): GAGVSQSPSNKVTEKGKDVELRCDPISGHTALYWYRQSLGQGLEFLIYFQGNSAPDKSGLPSDRFSAERTGGSVSTLTIQRTQQEDSAVYLCASTQRVQETQYFGPGTRLLVL.